This T cell receptor (beta chain) is from a study of cytotoxic CD8 clonotypes in ibrutinib-treated CLL. Whole-study context: The patients, some eleven relapsed/refractory and about 14 treatment-naive, included approximately 18 who were IGHV unmutated. Mean yields were roughly 240,000 productive templates and tens of thousands of productive rearrangements per sample. Partial responders roughly 25, complete 2; around twelve progressed and about 15 stayed in remission by median roughly 5.5 years.

The germline V gene has CDR1 MNHEY and CDR2 SVGAGI. V was pared by 7 bases and J by 2 bases, with 12 bases between. CDR3 length: 13 residues. Worth noting for this clone: The antigen remains unidentified.

Clones were read by immunoSEQ multiplex PCR, and TCRdb kept only the in-frame ones, dropping some. The table has 110,000 to 150,000 clones, more than 75% seen once. Regarding the study as a whole: Public clonotypes occurred uncommonly; on treatment, they contracted or remained stable.

The source was PBMCs, collected after 24 months of ibrutinib treatment. The clonotype was recovered from a human donor with chronic lymphocytic leukemia. The chain couples TRBV6-5 to TRBJ2-7; D may correspond to TRBD1 or TRBD2 (5 bases each). The CDR3 coding sequence is TGTGCCAGCAACGCCGGGGCCACCTACGAGCAGTACTTC. It yields the protein CASNAGATYEQYF.